This TCR beta chain was profiled in a study of blood T cell repertoires in COVID-19. Study details: COVID-19 samples from acute and convalescent phases originated in the United States, Italy and Spain. PBMCs, B-cell-depleted T cells, or T cells provided the cDNA or gDNA that made up the material.

Original methodology: Estimation of nucleated cell counts was performed using reference gene primer amplification. Produced via immunoSEQ multiplex PCR; TCRdb's table is partial and in-frame only. The V and J calls and the clone size are those of that table, but D and trimming were determined from the DNA. Found here are 14,000 or so clones, 85% to 90% of them singletons; the top ten hold roughly 15%. V was cut by 1 base and J by 5 bases, with 12 bases left in between. The CDR3 loop spans 14 amino acids. Germline CDR1 is SGHKS and CDR2 is YYEKEE (reference sequence). The V gene is TRBV5-5, the J gene TRBJ2-5, with a weak D call TRBD2 (6 bases). The sample taken for sequencing was peripheral blood. The TCR was taken from a man in his fifties with active COVID-19. CDR3 sequence reads: CASSLSGVEETQYF. CDR3 nucleotides: TGTGCCAGCAGCTTGTCGGGGGTGGAGGAGACCCAGTACTTC.